This TCR beta chain was obtained from a study of neurological immune-mediated disorders. Study-wide findings and caveats: Phylogenetic grouping assigned the repertoires of 18 of 34 multiple sclerosis patients to a single cluster of related CDR3 sequences. This cluster may be a repertoire-level signature. None of the CDR3 amino acid sequences of expanded clones were shared across subjects, and this suggested private repertoires in all groups.

TCRdb called the 5' RACE reads again in MiXCR, with one record for every CDR3 protein. This table has tens of thousands of distinct CDR3 sequences, 3% to 4% appearing once. This clonotype occurred many times. Its antigen is unidentified. There are 17 residues in the CDR3. V was clipped by 3 bases and J by 2 bases, with 20 bases between them. The sequence derives from a middle-aged man with multiple sclerosis. The sample was PBMCs. V gene TRBV12-3 or TRBV12-4 combines with J gene TRBJ2-7, with TRBD1 as a possible D gene (6 bases). The CDR3 loop is CASSLSFVTGSPYEQYF. The CDR3 DNA reads TGTGCCAGCAGTTTGTCCTTTGTCACAGGGTCTCCCTACGAGCAGTACTTC.